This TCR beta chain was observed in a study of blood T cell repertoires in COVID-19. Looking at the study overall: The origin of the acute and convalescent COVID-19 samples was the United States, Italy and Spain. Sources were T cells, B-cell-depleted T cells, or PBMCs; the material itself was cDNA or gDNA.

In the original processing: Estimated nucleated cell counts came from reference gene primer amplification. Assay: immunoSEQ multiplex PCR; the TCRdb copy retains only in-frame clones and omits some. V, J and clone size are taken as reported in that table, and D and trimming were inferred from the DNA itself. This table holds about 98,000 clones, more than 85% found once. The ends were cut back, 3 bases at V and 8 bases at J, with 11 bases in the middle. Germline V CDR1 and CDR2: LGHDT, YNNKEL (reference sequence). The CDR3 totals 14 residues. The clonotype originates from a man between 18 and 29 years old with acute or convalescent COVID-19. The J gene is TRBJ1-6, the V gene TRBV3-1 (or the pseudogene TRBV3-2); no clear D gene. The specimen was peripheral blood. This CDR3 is CASSQGERYSPLHF. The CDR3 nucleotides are TGTGCCAGCAGCCAGGGTGAGAGGTATTCACCCCTCCACTTT.